Sequencing of this T cell receptor (beta chain) was carried out in a study of cytomegalovirus exposure and HLA in healthy donors. Across the study: There were 350 to 450 genotyped donors. Of these, 81% fell in the genetic ancestry cluster associated with self-reported Caucasian donors.

On this clone: What it recognizes is unknown.

From germline, CDR1 is SQVTM and CDR2 ANQGSEA. CDR3 length equals 15 residues. The V and J ends lost 4 bases and 3 bases respectively, with 16 bases between them. Study-level findings and limits: Donor immune exposure was known only as CMV serostatus. With DRB1 most and HLA-C fewest, TCR association rates differed between HLA loci in a later analysis. Reports indicate that TCR beta sequences accurately predicted the HLA-A and HLA-B alleles of most subjects.

PCR involved 60 Vbeta and 13 Jbeta primers. Clones were read by immunoSEQ multiplex PCR, and TCRdb kept only the in-frame ones, dropping some. The table includes roughly 180,000 clones, approximately 80% detected once. The V call is TRBV29-1, the J call TRBJ1-5; perhaps TRBD1 as D (5 bases). This TCR was recovered from a man in his late teens or twenties in good health and CMV-seronegative. The sequenced material came from PBMCs. In nucleotides, the CDR3 is TGCAGCGTTGTTTGGGGGGGGGACTACAATCAGCCCCAGCATTTT. The encoded protein is CSVVWGGDYNQPQHF.